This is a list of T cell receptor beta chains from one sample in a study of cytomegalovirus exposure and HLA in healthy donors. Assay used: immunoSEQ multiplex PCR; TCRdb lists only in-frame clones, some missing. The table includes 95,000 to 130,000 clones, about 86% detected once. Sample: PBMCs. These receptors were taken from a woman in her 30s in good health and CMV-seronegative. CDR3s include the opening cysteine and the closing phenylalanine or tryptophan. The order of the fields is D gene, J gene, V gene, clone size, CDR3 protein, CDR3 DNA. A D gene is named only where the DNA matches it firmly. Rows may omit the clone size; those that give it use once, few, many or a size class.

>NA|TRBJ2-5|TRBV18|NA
CASSPGQKETQYF
TGTGCCAGCTCACCGGGGCAGAAAGAGACCCAGTACTTC
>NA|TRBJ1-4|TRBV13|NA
CASSPGDRVSNEKLFF
TGTGCCAGCAGCCCAGGGGATAGGGTATCTAATGAAAAACTGTTTTTT
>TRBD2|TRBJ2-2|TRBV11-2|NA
CASSAAAGAVTGELFF
TGTGCCAGCAGCGCCGCGGCGGGAGCTGTAACCGGGGAGCTGTTTTTT
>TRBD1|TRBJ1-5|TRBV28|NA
CASRPDREGQPQHF
TGTGCCAGCAGGCCAGACAGGGAAGGACAGCCCCAGCATTTT
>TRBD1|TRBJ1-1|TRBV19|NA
CATWDSSMNTEAFF
TGTGCCACTTGGGACAGTTCCATGAACACTGAAGCTTTCTTT
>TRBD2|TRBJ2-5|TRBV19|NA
CASSMASGRSQETQYF
TGTGCCAGTAGTATGGCTAGCGGGAGATCACAAGAGACCCAGTACTTC
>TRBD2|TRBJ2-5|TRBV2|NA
CASAGGTYQETQYF
TGTGCCAGCGCGGGGGGGACGTACCAAGAGACCCAGTACTTC
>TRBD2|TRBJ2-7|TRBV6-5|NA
CASSPGLAGVSYF
TGTGCCAGCAGCCCCGGACTAGCGGGAGTTTCGTACTTC
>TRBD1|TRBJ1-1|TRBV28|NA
CASSPQGAHRNTEAFF
TGTGCCAGCAGTCCCCAGGGGGCGCACAGGAACACTGAAGCTTTCTTT
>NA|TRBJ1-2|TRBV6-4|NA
CASSDSSRVAGYTF
TGTGCCAGCAGTGACTCGAGCAGGGTGGCTGGCTACACCTTC
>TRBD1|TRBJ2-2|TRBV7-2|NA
CASSRQGANTGELFF
TGTGCCAGCAGCCGACAGGGAGCGAACACCGGGGAGCTGTTTTTT
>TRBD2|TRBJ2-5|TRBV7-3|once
CASSSLLAGDQETQYF
TGTGCCAGCAGCTCCTTACTAGCGGGAGACCAAGAGACCCAGTACTTC
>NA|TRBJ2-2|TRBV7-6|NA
CASSSRRVGELFF
TGTGCCAGCAGCTCACGTCGCGTCGGGGAGCTGTTTTTT
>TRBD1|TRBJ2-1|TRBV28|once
CASGEGQGARNEQFF
TGTGCCAGCGGCGAGGGGCAGGGGGCAAGGAATGAGCAGTTCTTC
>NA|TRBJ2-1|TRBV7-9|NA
CASSPSGGGRGNEQFF
TGTGCCAGCAGCCCGTCGGGGGGCGGGAGAGGCAATGAGCAGTTCTTC
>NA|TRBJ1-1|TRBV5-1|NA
CASSLASGLMNTEAFF
TGCGCCAGCAGCTTGGCTTCGGGACTGATGAACACTGAAGCTTTCTTT
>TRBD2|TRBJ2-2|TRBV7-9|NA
CASSLLLGLAGTGELFF
TGTGCCAGCAGCTTATTGTTGGGACTAGCTGGGACCGGGGAGCTGTTTTTT
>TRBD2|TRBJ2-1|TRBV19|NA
CASRLAGGPSEQFF
TGTGCCAGTCGACTAGCGGGAGGGCCTAGTGAGCAGTTCTTC
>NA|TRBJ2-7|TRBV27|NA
CASSSSPRGATYEQYF
TGTGCCAGCAGTTCGTCCCCGCGGGGTGCCACCTACGAGCAGTACTTC
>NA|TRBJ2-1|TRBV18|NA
CASSPSGSEQFF
TGTGCCAGCTCACCAAGCGGCAGTGAGCAGTTCTTC
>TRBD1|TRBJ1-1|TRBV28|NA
CASSTPRDRVTEAFF
TGTGCCAGCAGCACGCCTCGGGACAGGGTCACTGAAGCTTTCTTT
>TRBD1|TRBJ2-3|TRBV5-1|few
CASSLLQGRKVTDTQYF
TGCGCCAGCAGCTTGTTACAGGGGCGTAAGGTCACAGATACGCAGTATTTT
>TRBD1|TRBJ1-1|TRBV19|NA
CASSIPTGTGVRMNTEAFF
TGTGCCAGTAGTATCCCGACCGGGACAGGGGTCAGGATGAACACTGAAGCTTTCTTT
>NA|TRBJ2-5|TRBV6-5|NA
CASSYSGTGNAETQYF
TGTGCCAGCAGTTACTCCGGGACTGGGAACGCAGAGACCCAGTACTTC
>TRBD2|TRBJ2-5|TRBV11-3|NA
CASSLGSLAGGFETQYF
TGTGCCAGCAGCTTAGGTTCACTAGCGGGAGGCTTCGAGACCCAGTACTTC
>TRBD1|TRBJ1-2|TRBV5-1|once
CASSLTGDYGYTF
TGCGCCAGCAGCTTGACAGGGGACTATGGCTACACCTTC
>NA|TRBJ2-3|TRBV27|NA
CASSLAGRTDTQYF
TGTGCCAGCAGTTTGGCGGGCCGCACAGATACGCAGTATTTT
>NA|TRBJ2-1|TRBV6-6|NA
CASFGLVLASNEQFF
TGTGCCAGCTTTGGCCTGGTCCTAGCTTCGAATGAGCAGTTCTTC
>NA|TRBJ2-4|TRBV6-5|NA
CASTGGLGVYF
TGTGCCAGCACCGGGGGACTTGGGGTGTACTTC
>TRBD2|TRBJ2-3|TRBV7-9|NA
CASSFRVAGGATDTQYF
TGTGCCAGCAGCTTTCGGGTAGCGGGAGGTGCCACAGATACGCAGTATTTT
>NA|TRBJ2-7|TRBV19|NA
CASSPGLSPHEQYF
TGTGCCAGTAGTCCGGGACTCTCTCCCCACGAGCAGTACTTC
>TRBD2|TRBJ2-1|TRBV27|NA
CASSTTISGRPGVEQFF
TGTGCCAGCAGTACCACCATTAGCGGGAGGCCCGGGGTTGAGCAGTTCTTC
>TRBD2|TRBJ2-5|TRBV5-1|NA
CASSREGRASGETQYF
TGCGCCAGCAGCCGGGAGGGGAGGGCCAGCGGAGAGACCCAGTACTTC
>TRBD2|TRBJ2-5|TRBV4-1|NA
CASSQGIAGPQETQYF
TGCGCCAGCAGCCAAGGGATAGCGGGACCCCAAGAGACCCAGTACTTC
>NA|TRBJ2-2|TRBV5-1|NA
CASSVPPENTGELFF
TGCGCCAGCAGCGTACCTCCAGAGAACACCGGGGAGCTGTTTTTT
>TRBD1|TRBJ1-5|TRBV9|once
CASSADRGNQPQHF
TGTGCCAGCAGCGCCGACAGGGGCAATCAGCCCCAGCATTTT
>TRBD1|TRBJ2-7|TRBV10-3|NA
CAISEHPGQEYEQYF
TGTGCCATCAGTGAGCACCCGGGACAGGAATACGAGCAGTACTTC
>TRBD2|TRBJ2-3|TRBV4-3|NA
CASSQEGGAGATTDTQYF
TGCGCCAGCAGCCAAGAAGGGGGAGCGGGGGCAACCACAGATACGCAGTATTTT
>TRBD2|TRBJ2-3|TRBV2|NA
CASTAGGPLATDTQYF
TGTGCCAGCACAGCGGGAGGCCCCCTCGCTACAGATACGCAGTATTTT
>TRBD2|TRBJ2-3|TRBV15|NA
CATSRDTSGSGDTQYF
TGTGCCACCAGCAGAGATACTAGCGGGAGTGGAGATACGCAGTATTTT
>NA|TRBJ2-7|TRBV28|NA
CASSLGHRGKIYEQYF
TGTGCCAGCAGTTTAGGTCACCGAGGGAAGATCTACGAGCAGTACTTC
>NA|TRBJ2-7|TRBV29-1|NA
CSVEGQDGGEQYF
TGCAGCGTTGAGGGGCAGGATGGCGGCGAGCAGTACTTC
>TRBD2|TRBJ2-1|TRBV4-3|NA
CASSQDRTSGYNEQFF
TGCGCCAGCAGCCAAGATCGGACTAGCGGATACAATGAGCAGTTCTTC
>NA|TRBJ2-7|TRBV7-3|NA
CASSLAAGEAYEQYF
TGTGCCAGCAGCTTGGCAGCGGGTGAGGCCTACGAGCAGTACTTC
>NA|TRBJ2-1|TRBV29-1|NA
CSERRGPEQFF
TGCAGCGAGAGGAGGGGACCTGAGCAGTTCTTC
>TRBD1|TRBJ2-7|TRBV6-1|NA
CASSGGQVLGF
TGTGCCAGCAGTGGGGGACAGGTCCTTGGCTTC
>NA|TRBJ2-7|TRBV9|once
CASSVGEGRSYEQYF
TGTGCCAGCAGCGTAGGGGAAGGGAGGTCCTACGAGCAGTACTTC
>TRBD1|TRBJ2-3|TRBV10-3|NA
CAISEQGAIADTQYF
TGTGCCATCAGTGAACAGGGGGCTATCGCAGATACGCAGTATTTT
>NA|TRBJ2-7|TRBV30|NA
CAWSGGYDGGEQYF
TGTGCCTGGAGCGGAGGGTACGACGGGGGCGAGCAGTACTTC
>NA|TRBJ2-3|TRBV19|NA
CASSPSPVRTSTDTQYF
TGTGCCAGTAGTCCGTCCCCCGTGCGTACTAGCACAGATACGCAGTATTTT
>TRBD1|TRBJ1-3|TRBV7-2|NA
CASSVRTGSGNTIYF
TGTGCCAGCAGCGTCCGGACAGGGTCCGGAAACACCATATATTTT
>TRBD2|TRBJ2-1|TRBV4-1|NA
CASSESSGRHNEQFF
TGCGCCAGCAGCGAATCTAGCGGGAGGCACAATGAGCAGTTCTTC
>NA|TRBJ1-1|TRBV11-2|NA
CASSLDAGGASNTEAFF
TGTGCCAGCAGCTTAGATGCGGGGGGCGCGTCTAACACTGAAGCTTTCTTT
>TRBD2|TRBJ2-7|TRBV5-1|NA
CASSLVRTSLHEQYF
TGCGCCAGCAGCTTGGTGCGGACTAGCTTGCACGAGCAGTACTTC
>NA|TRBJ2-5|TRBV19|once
CASSTSIETQYF
TGTGCCAGTAGCACTAGCATAGAGACCCAGTACTTC